The present T cell receptor (beta chain) was sequenced within a study of T cells in localized non-small cell lung cancer. Study-wide results and caveats: The appearance of a median approximately 60 of the top 100 tumor clones was seen in adjacent lung. Higher blood T cell density went with longer overall survival.

The CDR3 spans 16 residues. V lost 3 bases to trimming and J lost 2 bases, with 14 bases between them. Germline assignment: CDR1 KGHSH and CDR2 LQKENI. Points on this clone: Its target is unknown.

Produced via immunoSEQ multiplex PCR; TCRdb's table is partial and in-frame only. The sample lists 26,000 or so clones, approximately 90% occurring once. The chain is built from TRBV18 and TRBJ2-1; tentative D call: TRBD1 (5 bases). The sequencing used peripheral blood, collected before any cancer treatment. The sequence came from a woman aged 18 to 49 with stage I lung adenocarcinoma. The DNA of the CDR3 is TGTGCCAGCTCACCCACAGCGCAGGGAACCTACAATGAGCAGTTCTTC. It codes for CASSPTAQGTYNEQFF.